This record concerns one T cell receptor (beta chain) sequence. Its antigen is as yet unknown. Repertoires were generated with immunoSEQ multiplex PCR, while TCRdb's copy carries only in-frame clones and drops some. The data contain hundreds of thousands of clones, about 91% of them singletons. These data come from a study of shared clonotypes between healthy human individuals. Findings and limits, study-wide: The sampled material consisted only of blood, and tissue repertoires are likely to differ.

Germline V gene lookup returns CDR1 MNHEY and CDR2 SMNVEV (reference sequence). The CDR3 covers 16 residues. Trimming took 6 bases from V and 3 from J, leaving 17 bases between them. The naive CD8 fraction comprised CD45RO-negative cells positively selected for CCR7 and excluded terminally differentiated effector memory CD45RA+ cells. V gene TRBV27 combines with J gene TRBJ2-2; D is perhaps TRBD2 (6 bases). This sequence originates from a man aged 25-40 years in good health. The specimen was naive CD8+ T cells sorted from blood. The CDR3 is CASRQMTGLHTGELFF. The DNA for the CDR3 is TGTGCCAGCAGACAAATGACGGGACTTCACACCGGGGAGCTGTTTTTT.